This T cell receptor (beta chain) was recovered during a study of chemoradiotherapy in HPV16-positive cancers. With 2 bases clipped from V and 5 bases from J, the junction kept 5 bases outside the gene matches. The CDR3 extends over 15 amino acids. Germline CDR1 and CDR2: KGHSH and LQKENI. Sequencing used immunoSEQ multiplex PCR; TCRdb keeps in-frame clones, though not all of them. The table has 1,000 or so clones, just under 75% seen once; the top ten hold approximately 22%. The sequence came from a human donor with HPV-associated anogenital cancer. Source: tumor tissue, taken from a patient who underwent chemoradiotherapy. J is TRBJ1-1 and V is TRBV18; 10 nucleotides line up with TRBD1. The CDR3 DNA is TGTGCCAGCTCACCATGGGACAGGGGAGGTACTGAAGCTTTCTTT. Encoded protein: CASSPWDRGGTEAFF.